The rows below give T cell receptor beta chains drawn from one sample of a study of cytomegalovirus exposure and HLA in healthy donors. The assay was immunoSEQ multiplex PCR, and TCRdb's table has in-frame clones only and misses some. The profile shows approximately 180,000 clones, roughly 85% of them singletons. The sequencing input was PBMCs. These receptors were taken from a man aged 35 to 55 in good health and CMV-seropositive. CDR3s include the opening cysteine and the closing phenylalanine or tryptophan. A D gene is named only where the DNA matches it firmly. Not all rows give a size; the values are once, few, many and, for expanded clones, a class.

clone_size d_call j_call v_call cdr3_length cdr3_nt cdr3_aa
NA TRBD2 TRBJ2-1 TRBV10-1 15 TGCGCCAGCAGTGAAGCGGGACTAGACGTCAATGAGCAGTTCTTC CASSEAGLDVNEQFF
once TRBD1 TRBJ2-7 TRBV4-2 14 TGTGCCAGCAGCCCTTCAGACAGGGGCTACGAGCAGTACTTC CASSPSDRGYEQYF
NA NA TRBJ2-2 TRBV5-1 15 TGCGCCAGCAGCAGGGCCGCTAGCGAGGCCGGGGAGCTGTTTTTT CASSRAASEAGELFF
NA TRBD2 TRBJ2-4 TRBV28 18 TGTGCCAGCAGTTTTTGGGTCTCTAGCGGGAGAACCAAAAACATTCAGTACTTC CASSFWVSSGRTKNIQYF
NA NA TRBJ2-5 TRBV5-1 13 TGCGCCAGCAGCTTTGGACAGAGAGAGACCCAGTACTTC CASSFGQRETQYF
NA TRBD2 TRBJ2-2 TRBV5-4 16 TGTGCCAGCAGCTTGGTGCTAGCGGCAAACACCGGGGAGCTGTTTTTT CASSLVLAANTGELFF
NA NA TRBJ2-4 TRBV28 11 TGTGCCAGCAGTTTAGCGGAACTTCAGTACTTC CASSLAELQYF
NA NA TRBJ2-7 TRBV7-9 15 TGTGCCAGCAGCGCCTACAGGGTGGGAACCTACGAGCAGTACTTC CASSAYRVGTYEQYF
NA NA TRBJ2-1 TRBV6-1 13 TGTGCCAGCAGTCCGAAGAGATACAATGAGCAGTTCTTC CASSPKRYNEQFF
NA TRBD1 TRBJ1-1 TRBV5-4 15 TGTGCCAGCAGCTTACCGGGACAGGTTAACACTGAAGCTTTCTTT CASSLPGQVNTEAFF
NA NA TRBJ2-7 TRBV18 13 TGTGCCAGCTCACCAGAGGTCTCCTACGAGCAGTACTTC CASSPEVSYEQYF
NA NA TRBJ2-1 TRBV5-1 17 TGCGCCAGCAGCTCGGTACCTAGCGTAAGCTCCTACAATGAGCAGTTCTTC CASSSVPSVSSYNEQFF
NA NA TRBJ2-1 TRBV28 15 TGTGCCAGCAGTCAGAAGCGGGCTCACCTCAATGAGCAGTTCTTC CASSQKRAHLNEQFF
NA TRBD2 TRBJ2-5 TRBV5-1 16 TGCGCCAGCAGCTTGCAGCTAGCGGGAGTCCGGGAGACCCAGTACTTC CASSLQLAGVRETQYF
NA NA TRBJ2-1 TRBV5-5 12 TGTGCCAGCAGCTTGATGCAGGGGCGACAGTTCTTC CASSLMQGRQFF
NA NA TRBJ2-1 TRBV6-5 13 TGTGCCAGCGGACAGACCTCCTACAATGAGCAGTTCTTC CASGQTSYNEQFF
NA TRBD1 TRBJ2-7 TRBV6-1 13 TGTGCCAGCGGCGGGACAGGGTCGCACGAGCAGTACTTC CASGGTGSHEQYF
NA NA TRBJ2-4 TRBV6-5 15 TGTGCCAGCAGCCCAGGACAGTTAGCCAAAAACATTCAGTACTTC CASSPGQLAKNIQYF
NA TRBD2 TRBJ2-1 TRBV6-1 20 TGTGCCAGCACTGATTTACTGCCGGGACTAGCGGGCTACCCCGGGGATGAGCAGTTCTTC CASTDLLPGLAGYPGDEQFF
NA NA TRBJ1-1 TRBV6-5 15 TGTGCCAGCAGAAACCCCCGGGACTCTTTTACTGAAGCTTTCTTT CASRNPRDSFTEAFF
NA TRBD1 TRBJ2-5 TRBV19 14 TGTGCCAGTAGTGCCGGACAGGGGATCGAGACCCAGTACTTC CASSAGQGIETQYF
few TRBD1 TRBJ2-7 TRBV28 13 TGTGCCAGCAGTTCGGGACAGTCCTACGAGCAGTACTTC CASSSGQSYEQYF
once NA TRBJ2-5 TRBV19 13 TGTGCCAGTAGTATCGACATCCAAGAGACCCAGTACTTC CASSIDIQETQYF
NA NA TRBJ2-7 TRBV5-5 15 TGTGCCAGCAGCTTGCTGCCAGGGCTCTCCTACGAGCAGTACTTC CASSLLPGLSYEQYF
NA NA TRBJ2-1 TRBV28 13 TGTGCCAGCAGTTTACCCCAGTACAATGAGCAGTTCTTC CASSLPQYNEQFF
NA NA TRBJ2-5 TRBV19 11 TGTGCCAGTAGTGGCTGGGAGACCCAGTACTTC CASSGWETQYF
NA TRBD2 TRBJ2-1 TRBV7-9 15 TGTGCCAGCAGCTTACGGGGACTAGCGCACAATGAGCAGTTCTTC CASSLRGLAHNEQFF
NA NA TRBJ2-5 TRBV6-5 13 TGTGCCAGCAGTGGCGCCGCGAGGGAGACCCAGTACTTC CASSGAARETQYF
NA NA TRBJ1-1 TRBV30 14 TGTGCCTTCGCCCGGGGGGCGGGGAACACTGAAGCTTTCTTT CAFARGAGNTEAFF
NA TRBD1 TRBJ2-2 TRBV18 15 TGTGCCAGCTCGCAGGGGACAGGACCCACCGGTGAGCTGTTTTTT CASSQGTGPTGELFF
NA NA TRBJ2-1 TRBV5-6 12 TGTGCCAGCAGCTTTTTCGACAATGAGCAGTTCTTC CASSFFDNEQFF